A single sample gave rise to the 17 T cell receptor beta chains below, sequenced in a study of T-cell reconstitution after alpha-beta-depleted transplantation in children. Unique molecular identifiers tagged the TCRbeta library. TCRdb passed the PCR reads through MiXCR, listing each CDR3 protein once. This table has about 500,000 distinct CDR3 sequences, roughly 33% appearing once. The sample was PBMCs from the stem cell graft donor, taken from the stem cell graft. The receptors originated from a human donor who donated a stem cell graft to a child with aplastic anemia.

The chain couples TRBV28 to TRBJ2-3, with 10 bases matching TRBD1. Germline CDR1 reads MDHEN; CDR2 reads SYDVKM. J was trimmed by 5 bases and V by 6 bases; bases with no gene match: 5. This CDR3 has 14 amino acids. The CDR3 bases are TGTGCCAGCAGGGGGACAGGGGCTATAGATACGCAGTATTTT. Its translation is CASRGTGAIDTQYF.

This sequence joins TRBV12-2 and TRBJ2-1. TRBV12-2 is described as a pseudogene. The CDR3 has 23 residues. This CDR3 reads CASRLAGSCGPNMTGGSYNEQFF. The CDR3 DNA reads as TGTGCAAGTCGCTTAGCGGGGTCGTGCGGACCCAACATGACTGGAGGCTCCTACAATGAGCAGTTCTTC.

This clonotype was picked up a small number of times. The J gene is TRBJ1-1, the V gene TRBV6-1; tentative D call: TRBD1 (6 bases). V gave up 6 bases and J gave up 1 base, with 12 bases separating them. There are 14 residues in the CDR3. CDR1 is MNHNS and CDR2 is SASEGT in the germline V gene. CDR3 in amino acids: CASSRDTENTEAFF. CDR3 DNA: TGTGCCAGCAGCAGGGACACCGAGAACACTGAAGCTTTCTTT.

This clonotype was seen a handful of times. V gene TRBV20-1 combines with J gene TRBJ2-3; D gene ambiguous. Germline CDR1 reads DFQATT; CDR2 reads SNEGSKA (reference sequence). CDR3 length: 14 residues. Trimming pared 1 base from V and 1 base from J, leaving 9 bases between. CDR3 region: CSARGSSRTDTQYF. In DNA, the CDR3 is TGCAGTGCTAGAGGTAGCAGTCGCACAGATACGCAGTATTTT.

This rearrangement joins TRBV12-3 or TRBV12-4 to TRBJ2-3; TRBD1 aligns across 12 bases. Trimming at V came to 5 bases and at J to 5 bases, leaving 14 bases not matched to a gene. There are 18 residues in the CDR3. CDR3 sequence (DNA): TGTGCCAGCAGTCCGGGACAGGGGGCGCAAAGGCGCGGAGATACGCAGTATTTT. This codes for CASSPGQGAQRRGDTQYF.

The chain joins TRBV9 to TRBJ2-5; 7 bases match TRBD1. V shed 0 bases and J 1 base; nucleotides not matched to a gene: 6. Germline V lookup: CDR1 SGDLS, CDR2 YYNGEE. CDR3 size: 16 residues. The CDR3 region is CASSVGPGQLQETQYF. The CDR3 nucleotides read TGTGCCAGCAGCGTAGGCCCGGGACAGCTCCAAGAGACCCAGTACTTC.

This clonotype was seen more than once but under ten times. The genes are TRBV10-3 and TRBJ1-1, with unresolved D. The CDR3 consists of 15 residues. The germline V and J ends were trimmed by 6 bases and 1 base, with 15 bases remaining between them. Germline V gives CDR1 ENHRY, CDR2 SYGVKD. The CDR3 DNA sequence: TGTGCCATCAGGACGTCCGGCGGCGGGAACACTGAAGCTTTCTTT. As protein: CAIRTSGGGNTEAFF.

There are a few counts of this clonotype. The chain joins TRBV29-1 to TRBJ1-2; D gene uncertain. The CDR3 is 11 amino acids. V was cut by 7 bases and J by 0 bases, with 6 bases left in between. The germline V gene encodes CDR1 SQVTM and CDR2 ANQGSEA. CDR3 region: CSGEANYGYTF. CDR3 DNA: TGCAGCGGGGAGGCTAACTATGGCTACACCTTC.

This chain uses TRBV7-2 with TRBJ1-2, with D uncertain. Germline V gene sequence: CDR1 SGHTA, CDR2 FQGNSA. The CDR3 is made up of 14 amino acids. Trimming removed 3 bases at V and 2 bases at J, with 10 bases between. Here the CDR3 reads CASSLGRPNYGYTF. The CDR3 bases are TGTGCCAGCAGCTTGGGCAGGCCAAACTATGGCTACACCTTC.

V and J are TRBV5-6 and TRBJ2-3; a possible D gene is TRBD2 (5 bases). Germline loops: CDR1 SGHDT, CDR2 YYEEEE. CDR3 length: 12 residues. Trimming left V 4 bases short and J 7 bases short, with 10 bases between. The CDR3 DNA reads TGTGCCAGCAGCCGAACGGGGAATACGCAGTATTTT. Translating it yields CASSRTGNTQYF. The full variable domain, with the rest looked up from reference TRBV5-6 and TRBJ2-3, is DAGVTQSPTHLIKTRGQQVTLRCSPKSGHDTVSWYQQALGQGPQFIFQYYEEEERQRGNFPDRFSGHQFPNYSSELNVNALLLGDSALYLCASSRTGNTQYFGPGTRLTVL.

J is TRBJ2-5 and V is TRBV12-3 or TRBV12-4; D is unresolved. V was trimmed by 7 bases and J by 5 bases, leaving 11 bases between them. The CDR3 is 12 amino acids. The DNA of the CDR3 is TGTGCCAGCACCCTCGACAAGGAGACCCAGTACTTC. Translated: CASTLDKETQYF.

The chain combines TRBV29-1 with TRBJ2-2, with D possibly called TRBD1 or TRBD2 (5 bases each). Trimming shortened V by 3 bases and J by 1 base, and 9 bases separated the two germline ends. The germline V gene encodes CDR1 SQVTM and CDR2 ANQGSEA. The CDR3 totals 14 residues. The CDR3 region has the DNA TGCAGCGTTGACAGAGGGGTGAACACCGGGGAGCTGTTTTTT. Translating gives CSVDRGVNTGELFF.

The sample holds many counts of this clonotype. V gene TRBV29-1 combines with J gene TRBJ1-1; tentatively, D is TRBD1 (6 bases). The V and J ends lost 5 bases and 2 bases respectively, with 18 bases between them. The CDR3 has 15 amino acids. Germline loops: CDR1 SQVTM, CDR2 ANQGSEA. The CDR3 sequence: CSVLGDISGNTEAFF. In DNA, the CDR3 is TGCAGCGTTCTGGGGGACATTTCCGGCAACACTGAAGCTTTCTTT.

The rearrangement uses TRBV12-3 or TRBV12-4 and TRBJ2-7; 12 bases match TRBD2. This CDR3 has 14 residues. With V trimmed by 6 bases and J by 3 bases, 3 bases remained unmatched. CDR3 protein: CASSSSGRGYEQYF. In nucleotides, the CDR3 is TGTGCCAGCAGCTCTAGCGGGAGGGGCTACGAGCAGTACTTC.

The rearrangement links TRBV6-2 or TRBV6-3 to TRBJ2-4; the D gene is possibly TRBD1 (6 bases). There are 17 residues in the CDR3. Germline CDR1 and CDR2: MNHEY and SVGEGT. Trimming removed 3 bases from V and 0 bases from J, with 15 bases in between. The CDR3 nucleotides read TGTGCCAGCAGTTATTCCGGGACATCCGCAGCCAAAAACATTCAGTACTTC. Its translation: CASSYSGTSAAKNIQYF.

The rearrangement links TRBV5-1 to TRBJ1-1; perhaps TRBD1 as D (5 bases). This CDR3 has 15 amino acids. The germline CDR1 and CDR2 sequences are SGHRS and YFSETQ. V was shortened by 3 bases and J by 3 bases, with 15 bases between the two germline ends. The CDR3 here is CASSYSSGGDTEAFF. CDR3 DNA sequence: TGCGCCAGCAGCTACAGTTCGGGGGGTGACACTGAAGCTTTCTTT. The variable domain in full, with the rest retrieved from reference TRBV5-1 and TRBJ1-1, is KAGVTQTPRYLIKTRGQQVTLSCSPISGHRSVSWYQQTPGQGLQFLFEYFSETQRNKGNFPGRFSGRQFSNSRSEMNVSTLELGDSALYLCASSYSSGGDTEAFFGQGTRLTVV.

This clonotype was counted a few times. The V and J genes are TRBV5-1 and TRBJ2-3; D ambiguous. Trimming took off 2 bases at V and 0 bases at J, with 13 bases between the two ends. The CDR3 is 16 amino acids. Germline assignment: CDR1 SGHRS and CDR2 YFSETQ. The CDR3 loop is CASSFRLASSTDTQYF. For the CDR3, the DNA is TGCGCCAGCAGCTTCCGGTTGGCCTCTAGCACAGATACGCAGTATTTT.